This T cell receptor beta chain was sequenced for a study of spatial heterogeneity in lung cancer. One entry per CDR3 protein, called by TCRdb with MiXCR from the 5' RACE reads. The sample has about 85,000 distinct CDR3 sequences, approximately 21% seen once. This clonotype was found a few times. Time point noted: sample taken at primary tumor resection. Whole RNA from tumor, nontumor lung or frozen PBMC was sequenced unsorted. Source: PBMCs, taken at surgery. The TCR originated in a male donor with early-stage non-small cell lung cancer.

CDR3 in amino acids: CASSATFGGLTGELFF. Written as DNA, the CDR3 is TGTGCCAGCAGCGCCACTTTTGGCGGACTCACCGGGGAGCTGTTTTTT. The chain combines TRBV7-2 with TRBJ2-2; possibly TRBD2 for D (5 bases). Germline V gene data show CDR1 as SGHTA and CDR2 as FQGNSA. The V and J ends lost 5 bases and 4 bases respectively, with 17 bases between them. The CDR3 consists of 16 residues.